This T cell receptor (beta chain) was sequenced for a study of technical replicates of blood from a few donors. Per germline, CDR1 SNHLY and CDR2 FYNNEI. Trimming took 2 bases from V and 3 from J, leaving 19 bases between them. There are 17 residues in the CDR3. Clones were read by immunoSEQ multiplex PCR, and TCRdb kept only the in-frame ones, dropping some. Seen here are around 80,000 clones, approximately 91% observed once, and the top ten hold under 0.5%. Sequenced sample: T cells isolated from PBMCs. J is TRBJ2-5 and V is TRBV2, with D possibly TRBD1 on 7 matching bases. The TCR comes from a human donor in good health. The CDR3 DNA is TGTGCCAGCAGTGAAAGGAGGGCAGGGGGTTTGAAAGAGACCCAGTACTTC. This sequence encodes CASSERRAGGLKETQYF.